A single sample gave rise to the 15 T cell receptor beta chains below, sequenced in a study of T-cell reconstitution after alpha-beta-depleted transplantation in children. Preparation of the TCRbeta library was carried out with unique molecular identifiers. TCRdb reprocessed the PCR reads via MiXCR and lists one record per CDR3 protein. The data show roughly 200,000 distinct CDR3 sequences, with about 6.4% seen just once and approximately 2.9% held by the top ten. The sample in question was PBMCs from the stem cell graft donor, obtained from the stem cell graft. The receptors derive from a human donor who donated a stem cell graft to a child with Wiskott-Aldrich syndrome.

Notes on this clonotype: Possible read error: a much larger clone is one base away. The conserved phenylalanine or tryptophan normally closing the CDR3 is absent here, so this likely arose from a read error. CDR3 loop: CASISDSYGYTL. The CDR3 nucleotides read TGTGCCAGCATCTCGGACAGCTATGGCTACACCTTA. The chain joins TRBV28 to TRBJ1-2; possible D gene TRBD1, 6 bases. The CDR3 contains 12 residues. V lost 7 bases and J lost 4, with 10 bases in between. Germline CDR1 MDHEN, CDR2 SYDVKM.

CDR3 residues: CASNGLAEGDTQYF. The CDR3 DNA is TGTGCCAGCAACGGACTAGCGGAAGGAGATACGCAGTATTTT. The V call is TRBV6-2 or TRBV6-3, the J call TRBJ2-3, with 10 bases matching TRBD2. V dropped 7 bases and J dropped 5; count of bases not matched to a gene: 6. Germline-derived CDR1 and CDR2 are MNHEY and SVGEGT. The CDR3 runs 14 residues.

This clonotype was counted many times. The rearrangement joins TRBV24-1 to TRBJ2-1, with TRBD2 matching over 9 bases. After removal of 3 bases from V and 6 bases from J, the junction contained 8 bases not matched to a gene. Germline V lookup: CDR1 KGHDR, CDR2 SFDVKD. CDR3 length equals 16 residues. As DNA, the CDR3 is TGTGCCACCAGTGATCCCATAGCGGGAGACCTCAATGAGCAGTTCTTC. Protein product: CATSDPIAGDLNEQFF.

V and J are TRBV12-3 or TRBV12-4 and TRBJ1-3, with D unclear. V lost 6 bases to trimming and J lost 0 bases, with 6 bases between them. This CDR3 contains 13 residues. CDR3 bases: TGTGCCAGCAGAGGGTCCTCTGGAAACACCATATATTTT. As protein: CASRGSSGNTIYF.

The chain recombines TRBV30 with TRBJ2-3; 7 nucleotides agree with TRBD2. J lost 1 base, V lost 7 bases, and 5 bases had no gene match. This CDR3 is built from 13 residues. Germline values: CDR1 GTSNPN, CDR2 SVGIG (reference sequence). The CDR3 region has the DNA TGTGCCTTGGGGGGGGTTGGCACAGATACGCAGTATTTT. Amino acid sequence: CALGGVGTDTQYF.

This clonotype was seen many times. V gene TRBV20-1 combines with J gene TRBJ2-1; D not resolved. Trimming took off 3 bases at V and 5 bases at J, with 14 bases between the two ends. The CDR3 covers 14 residues. The germline V gene encodes CDR1 DFQATT and CDR2 SNEGSKA (reference sequence). Here the CDR3 DNA reads TGCAGTGCTAGTCACTTCGAGGTTGACAATGAGCAGTTCTTC. This sequence encodes CSASHFEVDNEQFF.

The gene calls are TRBV7-2 and TRBJ2-5, with D perhaps given as TRBD1 or TRBD2 (6 bases each). CDR3 length equals 15 residues. Germline V gene lookup returns CDR1 SGHTA and CDR2 FQGNSA. V dropped 4 bases and J dropped 5 bases, with 17 bases sitting between them. CDR3 loop: CASSWGPRGLETQYF. The CDR3 nucleotides read TGTGCCAGCAGCTGGGGGCCTCGGGGGTTGGAGACCCAGTACTTC. Based on the CDR3 plus reference TRBV7-2 and TRBJ2-5, the full variable domain is GAGVSQSPSNKVTEKGKDVELRCDPISGHTALYWYRQSLGQGLEFLIYFQGNSAPDKSGLPSDRFSAERTGGSVSTLTIQRTQQEDSAVYLCASSWGPRGLETQYFGPGTRLLVL.

This clonotype was recorded many times. The chain is built from TRBV7-2 and TRBJ2-2, with a weak D call TRBD1 (6 bases). The CDR3 length is 14 residues. V lost 5 bases and J 7 bases, leaving 14 bases between the germline ends. CDR1 SGHTA and CDR2 FQGNSA come from the germline V gene. CDR3 DNA sequence: TGTGCCAGCAGCCGACAGGTCCGGGACGGGGAGCTGTTTTTT. Its protein is CASSRQVRDGELFF.

This clonotype was seen at least ten times. V gene TRBV29-1 combines with J gene TRBJ2-7; D is undetermined. Trimming took 5 bases from V and 6 from J, leaving 11 bases between them. The CDR3 totals 11 residues. CDR1 is SQVTM, CDR2 ANQGSEA, per germline. CDR3 DNA sequence: TGCAGCGTTCTTGGTGTCGGCGAGCAGTACTTC. This translates into CSVLGVGEQYF.

The rearrangement uses TRBV9 and TRBJ2-3; 11 bases line up with TRBD2. CDR1 and CDR2 (germline): SGDLS, YYNGEE. The junction had 1 base not matched to a gene; V was cut back by 1 base and J by 0 bases. This CDR3 has 16 amino acids. Written as DNA, the CDR3 is TGTGCCAGCAGCGTAAGACTAGCGGGAAGCACAGATACGCAGTATTTT. Amino acid sequence: CASSVRLAGSTDTQYF.

This clonotype was detected many times. The chain employs TRBV12-3 or TRBV12-4 and TRBJ2-7; D assignment may be TRBD1 or TRBD2 (5 bases each). The CDR3 runs to 16 residues. Trimming removed 6 bases at V and 2 bases at J, with 20 bases between. The CDR3 DNA is TGTGCCAGCAGCTGGGACCCCGGGACCCTTACCTACGAGCAGTACTTC. Translation gives CASSWDPGTLTYEQYF.

CDR3 coding DNA: TGTGCCAGCAGTTTTCTCGGAGGGGCGTCCACCGGGGAGCTGTTTTTT. Translated, it gives CASSFLGGASTGELFF. The chain links TRBV12-3 or TRBV12-4 to TRBJ2-2; TRBD2 might be the D (6 bases). The CDR3 extends over 16 amino acids. Trimming pared 3 bases from V and 4 bases from J, leaving 15 bases between.

In its sample, this clonotype was seen a few times. The chain links TRBV7-8 to TRBJ2-7; possibly TRBD2 for D (5 bases). The V end lost 5 bases, the J end lost 7 bases, and 18 bases lay between the germline ends. This CDR3 is built from 14 residues. Looked up from germline, CDR1 is SGHVS and CDR2 is FQNEAQ. The CDR3 here is CASSPLDIRGEQYF. The DNA of the CDR3 is TGTGCCAGCAGCCCCTTAGACATTCGGGGAGAGCAGTACTTC.

The V call is TRBV7-2, the J call TRBJ2-3; 10 bases agree with TRBD1. Germline V gives CDR1 SGHTA, CDR2 FQGNSA. V shed 4 bases, J shed 4 bases, and the junction held 8 bases outside the gene matches. This CDR3 spans 16 amino acids. CDR3 nucleotide sequence: TGTGCCAGCAGCTCGCGCTCAGGACAGGGGGCAGATACGCAGTATTTT. Amino acids: CASSSRSGQGADTQYF.

V usage is TRBV19 and J usage is TRBJ2-1, with 9 bases fitting TRBD1. Germline CDR1 and CDR2: LNHDA and SQIVND (reference sequence). J was trimmed by 5 bases and V by 2 bases; bases with no gene match: 4. The CDR3 totals 15 residues. CDR3 nucleotide sequence: TGTGCCAGTAGTATAAACAGGGGGCGCAACAATGAGCAGTTCTTC. Encoded protein: CASSINRGRNNEQFF.